This T cell receptor beta chain was identified in a study of memory CD4+ T cells and cytomegalovirus serostatus. Findings of the study overall: Of about 150 reported CMV TCRbeta sequences, 65 to 85 were found in memory CD4+ repertoires.

With respect to this clone: Its antigen is still unknown.

Single viable CD3+CD4+CD8-CD45RO+ cells were sorted as the memory CD4+ T cells. Total CD4+ T cells were enriched by CD4 positive selection. Original processing notes: Out-of-frame sequences were removed, leaving roughly 2.1 million distinct TCRbeta sequences. Sequencing used immunoSEQ multiplex PCR; TCRdb keeps in-frame clones, though not all of them. V, J and clone size were drawn from that table, and D and trimming were deduced from the DNA. The table records over 55,000 clones, approximately 80% of them present only once. The material sequenced was memory CD4+ T cells from blood. The receptor was isolated from an adult in good health and CMV-seronegative.

The CDR3 DNA is TGTGCCAGCAGCGACAAGAACACCATATATTTT. This sequence encodes CASSDKNTIYF. V usage is TRBV7-8 and J usage is TRBJ1-3; D remains ambiguous. This CDR3 has 11 amino acids. V was clipped by 5 bases and J by 7 bases, with 6 bases between them. Germline CDR1 SGHVS, CDR2 FQNEAQ.